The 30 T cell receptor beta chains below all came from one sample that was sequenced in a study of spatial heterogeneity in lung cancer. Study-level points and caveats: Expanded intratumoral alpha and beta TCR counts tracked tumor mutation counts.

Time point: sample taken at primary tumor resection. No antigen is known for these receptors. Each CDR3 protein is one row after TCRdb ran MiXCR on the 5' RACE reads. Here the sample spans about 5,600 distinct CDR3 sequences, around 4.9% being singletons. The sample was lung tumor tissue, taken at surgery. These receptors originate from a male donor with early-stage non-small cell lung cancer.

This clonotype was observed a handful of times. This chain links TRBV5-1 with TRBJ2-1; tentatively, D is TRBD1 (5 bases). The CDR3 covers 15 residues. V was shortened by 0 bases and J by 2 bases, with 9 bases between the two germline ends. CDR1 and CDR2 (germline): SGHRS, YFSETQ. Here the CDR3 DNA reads TGCGCCAGCAGCTTGGAAGGGGCACCCTACAATGAGCAGTTCTTC. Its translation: CASSLEGAPYNEQFF. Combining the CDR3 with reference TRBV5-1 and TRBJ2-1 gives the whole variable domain KAGVTQTPRYLIKTRGQQVTLSCSPISGHRSVSWYQQTPGQGLQFLFEYFSETQRNKGNFPGRFSGRQFSNSRSEMNVSTLELGDSALYLCASSLEGAPYNEQFFGPGTRLTVL.

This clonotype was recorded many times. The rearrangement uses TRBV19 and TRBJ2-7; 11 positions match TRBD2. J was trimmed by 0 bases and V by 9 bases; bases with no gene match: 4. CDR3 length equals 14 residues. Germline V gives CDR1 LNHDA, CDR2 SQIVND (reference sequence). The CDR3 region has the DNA TGTGCCAGCAAACTAGCGGGGGACTCCTACGAGCAGTACTTC. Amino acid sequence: CASKLAGDSYEQYF.

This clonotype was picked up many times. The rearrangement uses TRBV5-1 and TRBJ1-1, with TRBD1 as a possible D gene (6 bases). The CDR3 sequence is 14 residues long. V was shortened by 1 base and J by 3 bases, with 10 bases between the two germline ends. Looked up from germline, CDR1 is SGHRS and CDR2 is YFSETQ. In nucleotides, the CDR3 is TGCGCCAGCAGCTTGTCAGGGGCGGACACTGAAGCTTTCTTT. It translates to CASSLSGADTEAFF.

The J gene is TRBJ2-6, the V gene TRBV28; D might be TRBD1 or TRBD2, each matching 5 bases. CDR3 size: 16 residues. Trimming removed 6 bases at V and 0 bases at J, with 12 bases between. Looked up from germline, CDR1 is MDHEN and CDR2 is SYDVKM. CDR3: CASSRGWVSGANVLTF. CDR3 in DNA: TGTGCCAGCAGCCGGGGCTGGGTCTCTGGGGCCAACGTCCTGACTTTC. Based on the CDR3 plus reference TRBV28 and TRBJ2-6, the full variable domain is DVKVTQSSRYLVKRTGEKVFLECVQDMDHENMFWYRQDPGLGLRLIYFSYDVKMKEKGDIPEGYSVSREKKERFSLILESASTNQTSMYLCASSRGWVSGANVLTFGAGSRLTVL.

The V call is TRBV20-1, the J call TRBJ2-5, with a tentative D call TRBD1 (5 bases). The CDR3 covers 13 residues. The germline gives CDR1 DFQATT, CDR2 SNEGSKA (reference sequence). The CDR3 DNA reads TGCAGCGCTGGGCCCAGGGCTCAAGAGACCCAGTACTTC. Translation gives CSAGPRAQETQYF.

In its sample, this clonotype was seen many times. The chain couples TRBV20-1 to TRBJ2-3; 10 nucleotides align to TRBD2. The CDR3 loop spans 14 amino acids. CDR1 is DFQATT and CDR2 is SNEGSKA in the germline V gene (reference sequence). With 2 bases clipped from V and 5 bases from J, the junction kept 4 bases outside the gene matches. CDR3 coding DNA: TGCAGTGCTAGACTAGCGGGGGCGGTAGATACGCAGTATTTT. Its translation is CSARLAGAVDTQYF.

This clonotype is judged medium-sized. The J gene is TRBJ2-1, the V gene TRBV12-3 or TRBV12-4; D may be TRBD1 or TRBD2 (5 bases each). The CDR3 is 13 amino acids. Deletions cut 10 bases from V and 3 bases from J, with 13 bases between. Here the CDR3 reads CATQGPNYNEQFF. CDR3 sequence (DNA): TGTGCCACCCAGGGACCAAACTACAATGAGCAGTTCTTC.

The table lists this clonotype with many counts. This CDR3 reads CASGFLGSYNEQFF. CDR3 coding DNA: TGTGCCAGCGGTTTCTTAGGCTCCTACAATGAGCAGTTCTTC. The chain joins TRBV7-9 to TRBJ2-1; D not resolved. CDR1 and CDR2 from the germline V gene are SEHNR and FQNEAQ (reference sequence). V dropped 8 bases and J dropped 0 bases, with 11 bases sitting between them. The CDR3 runs to 14 residues.

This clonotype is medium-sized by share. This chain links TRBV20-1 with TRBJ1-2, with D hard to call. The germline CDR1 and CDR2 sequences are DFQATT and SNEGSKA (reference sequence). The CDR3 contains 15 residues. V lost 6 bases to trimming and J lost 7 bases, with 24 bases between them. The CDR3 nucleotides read TGCAGTGCCGCCGGACGGTTTGTGGGCTATCTTGGCTACACCTTC. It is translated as CSAAGRFVGYLGYTF.

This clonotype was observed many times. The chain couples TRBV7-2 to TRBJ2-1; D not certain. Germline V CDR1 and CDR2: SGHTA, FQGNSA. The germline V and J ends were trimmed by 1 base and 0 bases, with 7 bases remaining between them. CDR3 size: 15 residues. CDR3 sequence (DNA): TGTGCCAGCAGCTTAGAGCTGAGCTCCTACAATGAGCAGTTCTTC. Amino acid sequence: CASSLELSSYNEQFF.

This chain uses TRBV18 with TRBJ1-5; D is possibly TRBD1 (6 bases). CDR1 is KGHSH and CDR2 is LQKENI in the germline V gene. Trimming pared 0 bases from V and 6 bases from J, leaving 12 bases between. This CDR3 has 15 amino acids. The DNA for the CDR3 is TGTGCCAGCTCACCACCGGCAGGGGCCGGTCAGCCCCAGCATTTT. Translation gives CASSPPAGAGQPQHF.

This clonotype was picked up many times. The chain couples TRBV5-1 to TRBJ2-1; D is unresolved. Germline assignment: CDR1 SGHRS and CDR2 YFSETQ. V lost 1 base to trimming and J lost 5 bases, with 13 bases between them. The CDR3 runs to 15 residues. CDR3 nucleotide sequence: TGCGCCAGCAGCTTGTATTCGAGTCAAGACAATGAGCAGTTCTTC. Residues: CASSLYSSQDNEQFF.

The CDR3 loop is CASSPQGAGANVLTF. The CDR3 bases are TGTGCCAGCAGTCCCCAGGGGGCTGGGGCCAACGTCCTGACTTTC. The chain joins TRBV27 to TRBJ2-6; 7 nucleotides align to TRBD1. CDR1 is MNHEY, CDR2 SMNVEV, per germline (reference sequence). The junction had 3 bases not matched to a gene; V was cut back by 5 bases and J by 2 bases. This CDR3 has 15 residues.

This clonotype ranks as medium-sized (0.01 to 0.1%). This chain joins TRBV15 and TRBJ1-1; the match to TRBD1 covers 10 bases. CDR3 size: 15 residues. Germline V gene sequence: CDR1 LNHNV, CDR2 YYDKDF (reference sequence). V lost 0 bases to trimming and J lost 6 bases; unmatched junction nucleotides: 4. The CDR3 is CATSRDYGQGAEAFF. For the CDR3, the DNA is TGTGCCACCAGCAGAGATTACGGACAGGGGGCTGAAGCTTTCTTT. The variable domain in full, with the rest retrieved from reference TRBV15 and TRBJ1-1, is DAMVIQNPRYQVTQFGKPVTLSCSQTLNHNVMYWYQQKSSQAPKLLFHYYDKDFNNEADTPDNFQSRRPNTSFCFLDIRSPGLGDTAMYLCATSRDYGQGAEAFFGQGTRLTVV.

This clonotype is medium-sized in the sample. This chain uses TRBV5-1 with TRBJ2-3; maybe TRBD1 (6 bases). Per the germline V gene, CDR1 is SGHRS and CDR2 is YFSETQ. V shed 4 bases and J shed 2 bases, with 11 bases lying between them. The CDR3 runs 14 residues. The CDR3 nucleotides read TGCGCCAGCAGCGTAGGACAGTTCACAGATACGCAGTATTTT. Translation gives CASSVGQFTDTQYF.

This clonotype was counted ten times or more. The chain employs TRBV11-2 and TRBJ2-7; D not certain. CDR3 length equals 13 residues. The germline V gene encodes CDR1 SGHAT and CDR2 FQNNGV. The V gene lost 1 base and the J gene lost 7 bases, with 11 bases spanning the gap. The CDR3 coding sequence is TGTGCCAGCAGCTTAGCCGATTTGGGGGAGCAGTACTTC. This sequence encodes CASSLADLGEQYF.

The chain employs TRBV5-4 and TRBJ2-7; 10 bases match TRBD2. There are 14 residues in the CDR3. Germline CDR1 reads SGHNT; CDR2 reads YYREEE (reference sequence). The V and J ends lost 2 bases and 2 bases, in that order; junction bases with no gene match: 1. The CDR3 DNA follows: TGTGCCAGCAGCTTAAGCGGGAGGGCCTACGAGCAGTACTTC. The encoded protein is CASSLSGRAYEQYF. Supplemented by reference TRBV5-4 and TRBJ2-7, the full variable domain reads ETGVTQSPTHLIKTRGQQVTLRCSSQSGHNTVSWYQQALGQGPQFIFQYYREEENGRGNFPPRFSGLQFPNYSSELNVNALELDDSALYLCASSLSGRAYEQYFGPGTRLTVT.

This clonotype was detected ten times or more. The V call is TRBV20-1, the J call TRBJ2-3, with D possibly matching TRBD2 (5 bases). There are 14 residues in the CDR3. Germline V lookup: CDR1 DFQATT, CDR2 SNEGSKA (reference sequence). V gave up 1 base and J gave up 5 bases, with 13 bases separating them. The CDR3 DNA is TGCAGTGCTAGAGGGAGGCAGATCGTAGATACGCAGTATTTT. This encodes CSARGRQIVDTQYF.

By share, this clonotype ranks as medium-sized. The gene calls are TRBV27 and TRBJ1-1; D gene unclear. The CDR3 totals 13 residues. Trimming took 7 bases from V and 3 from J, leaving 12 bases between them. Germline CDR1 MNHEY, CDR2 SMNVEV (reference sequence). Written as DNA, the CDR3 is TGTGCCAGCATGATCTCCGGGGACACTGAAGCTTTCTTT. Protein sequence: CASMISGDTEAFF.

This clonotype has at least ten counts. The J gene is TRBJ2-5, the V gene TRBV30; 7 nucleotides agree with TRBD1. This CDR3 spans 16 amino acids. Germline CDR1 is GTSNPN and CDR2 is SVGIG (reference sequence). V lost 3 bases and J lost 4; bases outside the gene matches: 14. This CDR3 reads CAWSRGISTGRETQYF. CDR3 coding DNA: TGTGCCTGGAGCCGGGGAATATCGACAGGGCGAGAGACCCAGTACTTC.

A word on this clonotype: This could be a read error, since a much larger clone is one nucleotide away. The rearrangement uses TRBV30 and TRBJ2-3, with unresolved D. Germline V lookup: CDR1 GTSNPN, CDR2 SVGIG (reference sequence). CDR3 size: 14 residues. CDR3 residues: CTWSTPIKTDTQYF. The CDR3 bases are TGTACCTGGAGTACCCCTATAAAGACAGATACGCAGTATTTT.

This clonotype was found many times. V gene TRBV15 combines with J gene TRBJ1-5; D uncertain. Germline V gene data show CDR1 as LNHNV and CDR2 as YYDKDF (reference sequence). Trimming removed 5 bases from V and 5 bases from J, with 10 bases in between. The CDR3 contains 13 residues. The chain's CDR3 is CATSPMDDQPQHF. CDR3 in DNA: TGTGCCACCAGCCCCATGGATGATCAGCCCCAGCATTTT.

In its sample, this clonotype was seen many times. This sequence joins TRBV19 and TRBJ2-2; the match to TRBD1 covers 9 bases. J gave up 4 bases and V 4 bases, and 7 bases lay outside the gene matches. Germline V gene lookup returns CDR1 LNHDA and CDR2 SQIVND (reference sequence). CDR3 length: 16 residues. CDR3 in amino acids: CASSTRQGVSTGELFF. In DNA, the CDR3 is TGTGCCAGTAGTACACGACAGGGGGTTAGCACCGGGGAGCTGTTTTTT.

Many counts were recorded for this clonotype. Written as DNA, the CDR3 is TGTGCCAGCAGTCTCCGTGGAGGGACTGAAAAACTGTTTTTT. It is translated as CASSLRGGTEKLFF. The rearrangement joins TRBV27 to TRBJ1-4, with D possibly being TRBD1 (5 bases). Germline CDR1 reads MNHEY; CDR2 reads SMNVEV (reference sequence). This CDR3 is built from 14 residues. The V end lost 5 bases, the J end lost 7 bases, and 14 bases lay between the germline ends.

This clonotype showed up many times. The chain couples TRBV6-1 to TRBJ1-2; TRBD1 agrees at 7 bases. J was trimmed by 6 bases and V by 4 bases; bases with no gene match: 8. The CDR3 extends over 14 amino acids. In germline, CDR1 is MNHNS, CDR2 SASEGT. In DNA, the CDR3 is TGTGCCAGCAGTGGACAGGGATATTTGGATGGCTACACCTTC. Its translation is CASSGQGYLDGYTF.

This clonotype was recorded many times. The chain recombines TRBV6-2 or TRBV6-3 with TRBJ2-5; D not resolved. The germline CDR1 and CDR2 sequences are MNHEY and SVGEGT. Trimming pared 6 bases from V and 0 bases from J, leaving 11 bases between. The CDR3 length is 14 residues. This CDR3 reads CASRRNWNQETQYF. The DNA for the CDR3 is TGTGCCAGCAGACGCAACTGGAACCAAGAGACCCAGTACTTC.

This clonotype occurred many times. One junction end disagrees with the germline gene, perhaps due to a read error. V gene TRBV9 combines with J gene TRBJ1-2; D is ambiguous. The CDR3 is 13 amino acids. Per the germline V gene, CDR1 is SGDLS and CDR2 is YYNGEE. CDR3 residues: CANSPLEDYGYTF. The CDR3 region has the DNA TGTGCCAACAGCCCCCTGGAGGATTATGGCTACACCTTC. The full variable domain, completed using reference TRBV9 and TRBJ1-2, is DSGVTQTPKHLITATGQRVTLRCSPRSGDLSVYWYQQSLDQGLQFLIQYYNGEERAKGNILERFSAQQFPDLHSELNLSSLELGDSALYFCANSPLEDYGYTFGSGTRLTVV.

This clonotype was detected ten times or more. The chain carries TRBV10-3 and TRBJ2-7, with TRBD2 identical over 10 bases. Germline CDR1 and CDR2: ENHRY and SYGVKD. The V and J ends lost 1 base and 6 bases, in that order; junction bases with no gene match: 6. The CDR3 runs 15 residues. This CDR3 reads CAISELASGSLEQYF. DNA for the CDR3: TGTGCCATCAGTGAGTTGGCTAGCGGGAGCCTCGAGCAGTACTTC.

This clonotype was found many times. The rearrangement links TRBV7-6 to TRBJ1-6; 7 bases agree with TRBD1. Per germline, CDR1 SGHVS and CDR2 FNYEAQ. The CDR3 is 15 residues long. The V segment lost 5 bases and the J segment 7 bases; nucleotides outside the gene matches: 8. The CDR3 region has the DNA TGTGCCAGCAGCCGCCGGGACAGCACGAATTCACCCCTCCACTTT. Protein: CASSRRDSTNSPLHF.

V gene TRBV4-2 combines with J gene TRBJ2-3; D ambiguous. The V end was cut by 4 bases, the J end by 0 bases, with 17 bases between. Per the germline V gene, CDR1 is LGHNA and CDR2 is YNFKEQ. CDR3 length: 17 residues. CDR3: CASSPPPILASTDTQYF. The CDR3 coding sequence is TGTGCCAGCAGCCCGCCACCGATTCTTGCTAGCACAGATACGCAGTATTTT.